This T cell receptor (beta chain) was observed in a study of T-cell reconstitution after alpha-beta-depleted transplantation in children. The table lists this clonotype with a few counts. CDR3 length: 14 residues. Trimming took 5 bases from V and 5 from J, leaving 15 bases between them. CDR1 MNHEY and CDR2 SMNVEV come from the germline V gene (reference sequence). Molecular barcoding with unique molecular identifiers was used for the TCRbeta library. TCRdb reprocessed the PCR reads via MiXCR and lists one record per CDR3 protein. The profile shows 640,000 or so distinct CDR3 sequences, roughly 15% of them singletons.

Sequencing used PBMCs from the stem cell graft donor, obtained from the stem cell graft. This sequence originates from a human donor who donated a stem cell graft to a child with acute myeloid leukemia. V gene TRBV27 combines with J gene TRBJ1-1; D gene ambiguous. CDR3 residues: CASSPSGEGTEAFF. CDR3 bases: TGTGCCAGCAGTCCCAGCGGGGAAGGAACTGAAGCTTTCTTT.